The entry below describes one T cell receptor (beta chain). This clonotype came up a few times. What this receptor recognizes is not known. Per-nucleotide qualities are absent, and no much larger clonotype sits a single base away. From the cysteine through the phenylalanine, the CDR3 covers 19 amino acids. CDR3 DNA is the only sequence kept; it has 57 bases, read in frame from the first base. CDR1 and CDR2, looked up from the germline V gene, are LGHNT and FRNRAP. For this chain, trimming is 0 bases at the V end and 4 bases at the J end, and the number of junction bases without a gene match is 14. Library creation used 5' RACE. For sequencing, an Illumina HiSeq 2500 was employed. A second PCR of about 7 to 12 cycles was performed with a sample-barcoded 5' primer and a J-beta primer mix. Each TCR beta cDNA molecule received a unique molecular identifier from a template-switch 5' adaptor carrying 12 random nucleotides. Each sample yielded at least 3 million CDR3-containing paired-end reads. First-strand cDNA was synthesized from all RNA with the Mint cDNA synthesis kit, primed by a TRBC-specific oligonucleotide. Following uracil-DNA glycosylase treatment, a first 18-cycle PCR with universal primers M1SS and BC2_uni_R was performed on all cDNA. Per the authors' processing: For normalization, 1 million high-quality reads, each with a distinct molecular identifier, were randomly selected from each sample. Reads with shared molecular identifiers were discarded instead of being binned into consensus sequences. MiTCR, set to a Q25 quality threshold and the strictest error-elimination algorithm, was used for CDR3 identification, clonotype clustering and error correction. A nonparametric unseen species model using Euler transformation provided a lower-bound estimate of total TCR beta diversity. The public reads were reprocessed in TCRdb via fastp at Q25 and MiXCR, keeping in-frame beta chains. Rows matching on CDR3 protein sequence are summarized as one entry with the most common DNA and genes. What appears here as the V and J calls and clone size reflects TCRdb's work, not the paper's. In all, the sample holds about 1.4 million distinct CDR3 sequences, and roughly 59% of those were seen once. The ten biggest clones cover 6.7% of the sample.

This entry comes from a study of blood T cells in healthy people across ages (dated by TCRdb to 2015 to 2017). Regarding the research as a whole: Template switching captured roughly one uniquely barcoded TCR beta cDNA molecule per two T cells in model experiments. Using the same blood draw, the study looked at two additional independent replicas of 1 million unique cDNA reads for two donors, one aged 18 to 29 and the other aged 80 or older. To track age-related changes in TCR beta repertoire diversity, the study relied on deep sequencing normalized with unique cDNA molecular identifiers. The donors were split into four age groups: young (average 16 years), middle-aged (about 40), aged (more than 55) and long-lived (more than 80). Donors of different ages were randomly distributed across sequencing lanes to avoid experimental bias.

The approximately 39 donors, aged 6 to 90 years, were systemically healthy Caucasian individuals from Russia. Around 10 milliliters of peripheral blood were drawn from each donor into EDTA-treated Vacutainer tubes. Ficoll-Paque density-gradient centrifugation was used to isolate PBMCs, with at least 6.5 million per sample. Total RNA, at least 5 micrograms per sample, was extracted from PBMCs with Trizol reagent. For every donor, an aliquot of PBMCs went through flow cytometry to measure the percentages of naive CD45RAhigh/CD27high T cells. Broader findings and caveats from the paper: Compared with the aged group, the long-lived group had more naive CD4+ T cells, fewer expanded clones and increased TCR diversity, suggesting age selection. There was a strong correlation between observed TCR beta diversity and the percentage of naive T cells measured by flow cytometry. Donor CMV infection status was unknown, potentially confounding age-related changes in expanded clonotypes. Estimates of total diversity from one million sequenced T cells were regarded as lower bounds and underestimates. Observed TCR beta diversity per million T cells fell roughly linearly with age, and a significant reduction was already apparent by age roughly 41. Since profiling was done on bulk unsorted PBMCs, naive and antigen-experienced compartments could not be conclusively compared.

Sequenced sample: blood. The receptor comes from a man aged 18 to 29 in good health. This receptor chain uses TRBV12-5 and TRBJ2-5; a stretch of 10 junction bases matches TRBD1. The sequenced DNA is TGTGCTAGTGGTTTGGTACAAGGACAGGGGGGGATCCTGGTAGAGACCCAGTACTTC. Translated, this gives CASGLVQGQGGILVETQYF.